Listed here are 8 T cell receptor beta chains from one sample, sequenced in a study of OX40 agonist ivuxolimab in advanced cancers. Here immunoSEQ multiplex PCR was the method, and the copy in TCRdb shows in-frame clones only, minus some. Of approximately 29,000 clones listed, about four fifths were seen once; the top ten hold about 15%. The specimen was CD4+ or CD8+ T cells sorted from blood, collected in a trial of the OX40 agonist ivuxolimab. These receptors were collected from an adult with an advanced solid tumor such as melanoma, head and neck, liver or kidney cancer.

The chain joins TRBV27 to TRBJ2-7, with 10 bases aligning to TRBD1. CDR1 is MNHEY, CDR2 SMNVEV, per germline (reference sequence). The junction had 9 bases not matched to a gene; V was cut back by 4 bases and J by 6 bases. The CDR3 contains 15 residues. DNA for the CDR3: TGTGCCAGCAGTTACCGACAGGGGGCAGAGGTCGAGCAGTACTTC. This codes for CASSYRQGAEVEQYF.

CDR3 sequence: CASSGTGTTRIMTDTQYF. DNA of the CDR3: TGTGCCAGCAGTGGGACAGGGACCACCCGGATCATGACAGATACGCAGTATTTT. V is TRBV2 and J is TRBJ2-3; 8 bases are a match to TRBD1. CDR1 is SNHLY, CDR2 FYNNEI, per germline. The junction had 15 bases not matched to a gene; V was cut back by 4 bases and J by 3 bases. The CDR3 sequence is 18 residues long.

V gene TRBV5-4 combines with J gene TRBJ1-2; 7 positions agree with TRBD1. This CDR3 comprises 14 residues. The J segment lost 4 bases and the V segment lost 4 bases, leaving 7 bases of the junction unmatched. Germline V gene data show CDR1 as SGHNT and CDR2 as YYREEE (reference sequence). Written as DNA, the CDR3 is TGTGCCAGCAGCCGACAGGGCGGGAGCTATGGCTACACCTTC. It encodes CASSRQGGSYGYTF.

The chain recombines TRBV5-1 with TRBJ2-7; 7 bases map to TRBD1. Germline CDR1 SGHRS, CDR2 YFSETQ. V lost 2 bases to trimming and J lost 1 base; unmatched junction nucleotides: 6. There are 15 residues in the CDR3. The chain's CDR3 is CASSLKSGQSYEQYF. In DNA, the CDR3 is TGCGCCAGCAGCTTAAAATCGGGACAGTCCTACGAGCAGTACTTC.

This clone was counted between two and nine times. This rearrangement joins TRBV18 to TRBJ2-2; a weak D match, TRBD1 (6 bases). The CDR3 runs to 15 residues. V dropped 3 bases and J dropped 3 bases, with 11 bases sitting between them. Germline V lookup: CDR1 KGHSH, CDR2 LQKENI. CDR3 nucleotides: TGTGCCAGCTCACCCAGGGGAAAGGACACCGGGGAGCTGTTTTTT. It specifies CASSPRGKDTGELFF.

The chain employs TRBV6-1 and TRBJ1-2, with D hard to call. CDR1 is MNHNS and CDR2 is SASEGT in the germline V gene. CDR3 length: 13 residues. V was trimmed by 7 bases and J by 0 bases, leaving 9 bases between them. The CDR3 region has the DNA TGTGCCAGCAATGGGCCGCCTAACTATGGCTACACCTTC. It encodes CASNGPPNYGYTF.

The chain couples TRBV27 to TRBJ1-5; D is undetermined. Germline V CDR1 and CDR2: MNHEY, SMNVEV (reference sequence). The CDR3 extends over 14 amino acids. V lost 3 bases and J lost 0, with 6 bases in between. As DNA, the CDR3 is TGTGCCAGCAGTTTTTCCGGTAGCAATCAGCCCCAGCATTTT. It is translated as CASSFSGSNQPQHF.

This clone came up a few times. The DNA for the CDR3 is TGTGCCAGCAGCTTAAGACAGACCTTGAACACTGAAGCTTTCTTT. Protein product: CASSLRQTLNTEAFF. The chain is built from TRBV11-1 and TRBJ1-1; tentatively, D is TRBD1 (5 bases). CDR1 SGHAT and CDR2 FQDESV come from the germline V gene (reference sequence). V was clipped by 2 bases and J by 0 bases, with 10 bases between them. This CDR3 has 15 amino acids.